These 17 T cell receptor beta chains were all obtained from the same sample, sequenced in a study of radiotherapy plus CTLA-4 blockade in lung cancer. TCRdb keeps only in-frame clones here, not all; method: immunoSEQ multiplex PCR. This sample has about 95,000 clones, with around four fifths found just once. The sequences come from peripheral blood, collected from a patient treated with radiotherapy plus ipilimumab. The receptors stem from a human donor with non-small cell lung cancer who had stable disease on radiotherapy plus ipilimumab.

The V gene is TRBV19, the J gene TRBJ1-5, with TRBD1 identical over 9 bases. With 6 bases clipped from V and 1 base from J, the junction kept 7 bases outside the gene matches. CDR3 length: 16 residues. Germline CDR1 reads LNHDA; CDR2 reads SQIVND (reference sequence). The CDR3 is CASSSVDRGSNQPQHF. In nucleotides, the CDR3 is TGTGCCAGTAGCTCAGTGGACAGGGGAAGCAATCAGCCCCAGCATTTT.

The chain carries TRBV7-3 and TRBJ2-1; TRBD2 aligns across 7 bases. The CDR3 is 17 residues long. V was clipped by 1 base and J by 4 bases; unmatched bases: 10. Germline values: CDR1 SGHTA, CDR2 FQGTGA. In DNA, the CDR3 is TGTGCCAGCAGCTTAAATGGCGGCGGGGGAATTTACAATGAGCAGTTCTTC. Protein: CASSLNGGGGIYNEQFF. Complete variable domain (other parts from reference TRBV7-3 and TRBJ2-1): GAGVSQTPSNKVTEKGKYVELRCDPISGHTALYWYRQSLGQGPEFLIYFQGTGAADDSGLPNDRFFAVRPEGSVSTLKIQRTERGDSAVYLCASSLNGGGGIYNEQFFGPGTRLTVL.

A note on this clone: At one end the junction does not follow the germline gene, possibly because of a read error. The chain uses TRBV7-2 and TRBJ2-5; TRBD2 matches 9 bases. Germline CDR1 and CDR2: SGHTA and FQGNSA. The CDR3 is 15 amino acids. The CDR3 region has the DNA TGTGCCAGCAGCCTAGCCGGCGCGGGGGGGCAGACCCAGTACTTC. This sequence encodes CASSLAGAGGQTQYF.

This clone was counted between two and nine times. V gene TRBV6-5 combines with J gene TRBJ1-5, with 8 nucleotides matching TRBD1. The V gene end was trimmed by 6 bases and the J gene end by 7 bases; junction bases not matched to a gene: 8. The CDR3 covers 14 residues. CDR1 and CDR2 (germline): MNHEY, SVGAGI. CDR3 in amino acids: CASSKAGGSQPQHF. DNA of the CDR3: TGTGCCAGCAGCAAGGCAGGGGGCTCCCAGCCCCAGCATTTT.

The rearrangement uses TRBV30 and TRBJ1-4; D is perhaps TRBD1 (5 bases). The CDR3 is made up of 12 amino acids. Germline V lookup: CDR1 GTSNPN, CDR2 SVGIG (reference sequence). Between the trimmed V and J ends, which lost 6 bases and 3 bases, there was a span of 8 bases. For the CDR3, the DNA is TGTGCCTGCTGGGACCCTAATGAAAAACTGTTTTTT. Residues: CACWDPNEKLFF. The variable domain in full, completed from reference TRBV30 and TRBJ1-4, reads SQTIHQWPATLVQPVGSPLSLECTVEGTSNPNLYWYRQAAGRGLQLLFYSVGIGQISSEVPQNLSASRPQDRQFILSSKKLLLSDSGFYLCACWDPNEKLFFGSGTQLSVL.

The rearrangement joins TRBV6-1 to TRBJ2-5; TRBD2 matches at 10 bases. V shed 3 bases, J shed 4 bases, and the junction held 5 bases outside the gene matches. Germline V gene data show CDR1 as MNHNS and CDR2 as SASEGT. The CDR3 loop spans 15 amino acids. The CDR3 sequence is CASSELAGGSETQYF. The CDR3, as DNA: TGTGCCAGCAGTGAGTTAGCGGGAGGTTCAGAGACCCAGTACTTC.

The rearrangement uses TRBV19 and TRBJ2-1; TRBD2 matches 13 bases. CDR3 size: 14 residues. Germline V gene data show CDR1 as LNHDA and CDR2 as SQIVND (reference sequence). Trimming at V came to 4 bases and at J to 9 bases, leaving 3 bases not matched to a gene. CDR3 coding DNA: TGTGCCAGTAGTACGGGACTAGCGGGACGTGAGCAGTTCTTC. This codes for CASSTGLAGREQFF.

The chain couples TRBV30 to TRBJ1-1; a weak D match, TRBD1 (6 bases). The CDR3 has 13 amino acids. The germline V gene has CDR1 GTSNPN and CDR2 SVGIG (reference sequence). V lost 3 bases and J lost 3, with 11 bases in between. The CDR3 region has the DNA TGTGCCTGGAGGTACAGGGCGGACACTGAAGCTTTCTTT. This translates into CAWRYRADTEAFF.

The chain employs TRBV7-8 and TRBJ2-1; D is perhaps TRBD2 (5 bases). The CDR3 has 14 residues. V dropped 5 bases and J dropped 5 bases, with 13 bases sitting between them. Germline V gene sequence: CDR1 SGHVS, CDR2 FQNEAQ. The CDR3 DNA reads TGTGCCAGCAGCCACCGGGATGAAAACAATGAGCAGTTCTTC. This sequence encodes CASSHRDENNEQFF. Together with reference TRBV7-8 and TRBJ2-1, the CDR3 gives the full variable domain: GAGVSQSPRYKVAKRGQDVALRCDPISGHVSLFWYQQALGQGPEFLTYFQNEAQLDKSGLPSDRFFAERPEGSVSTLKIQRTQQEDSAVYLCASSHRDENNEQFFGPGTRLTVL.

For this clone: The same CDR3 can be traced to other DNA sequences in this sample. The V and J genes are TRBV20-1 and TRBJ2-7, with D unresolved. Germline CDR1 DFQATT, CDR2 SNEGSKA (reference sequence). The CDR3 contains 11 residues. Trimming cost V 0 bases and J 5 bases, with 5 bases left between them. CDR3 sequence reads: CSARDHHEQYF. Written as DNA, the CDR3 is TGCAGTGCTAGAGATCACCACGAGCAGTACTTC.

J is TRBJ2-5 and V is TRBV7-8; no definite D call. This CDR3 is built from 13 residues. From germline, CDR1 is SGHVS and CDR2 FQNEAQ. V lost 1 base, J lost 4 bases, and 7 bases lay in between. CDR3 DNA: TGTGCCAGCAGCTTAGGCCTAGGAGAGACCCAGTACTTC. It codes for CASSLGLGETQYF.

A single count supports this clone. Here the CDR3 reads CASRERQFGEQFF. DNA for the CDR3: TGCGCCAGCAGAGAAAGACAGTTCGGTGAGCAGTTCTTC. The rearrangement links TRBV10-2 to TRBJ2-1; a weak D match, TRBD1 (5 bases). Trimming took off 6 bases at V and 9 bases at J, with 15 bases between the two ends. The CDR3 contains 13 residues. CDR1 and CDR2 from the germline V gene are WSHSY and SAAADI.

This clone was recorded a few times. This rearrangement joins TRBV18 to TRBJ1-6; TRBD1 might be the D (5 bases). The CDR3 extends over 13 amino acids. Germline CDR1 and CDR2: KGHSH and LQKENI. V gave up 4 bases and J gave up 9 bases, with 10 bases separating them. DNA of the CDR3: TGTGCCAGCTCACGCCAGGGTGGTTCACCCCTCCACTTT. Protein: CASSRQGGSPLHF.

This chain joins TRBV5-8 and TRBJ1-4, with D unresolved. The germline CDR1 and CDR2 sequences are SGHTS and YDEGEE. The CDR3 sequence is 16 residues long. V lost 0 bases, J lost 0 bases, and 9 bases lay in between. CDR3 in DNA: TGTGCCAGCAGCTTGGGCAGGAGTGCAACTAATGAAAAACTGTTTTTT. Translated: CASSLGRSATNEKLFF.

The J gene is TRBJ2-7, the V gene TRBV13; D is uncertain. Trimming removed 1 base from V and 9 bases from J, with 10 bases in between. CDR3 length equals 12 residues. Germline assignment: CDR1 PRHDT and CDR2 FYEKMQ (reference sequence). As DNA, the CDR3 is TGTGCCAGCAGCTTAGAAAGGGTCACGCAGTACTTC. Protein sequence: CASSLERVTQYF.

The rearrangement links TRBV7-3 to TRBJ2-3; 7 bases map to TRBD1. Germline V gives CDR1 SGHTA, CDR2 FQGTGA. V was clipped by 2 bases and J by 6 bases; unmatched bases: 11. The CDR3 extends over 16 amino acids. CDR3 coding DNA: TGTGCCAGCAGCTTAGCTATGTTAACAGGGGCCGATACGCAGTATTTT. Amino acids: CASSLAMLTGADTQYF.

The V call is TRBV19, the J call TRBJ2-5; 7 bases match TRBD1. J was trimmed by 3 bases and V by 4 bases; bases with no gene match: 5. Germline-derived CDR1 and CDR2 are LNHDA and SQIVND (reference sequence). This CDR3 contains 14 residues. The CDR3 DNA reads as TGTGCCAGTAGTAGAACAGGGGTGAAAGAGACCCAGTACTTC. Its protein is CASSRTGVKETQYF.